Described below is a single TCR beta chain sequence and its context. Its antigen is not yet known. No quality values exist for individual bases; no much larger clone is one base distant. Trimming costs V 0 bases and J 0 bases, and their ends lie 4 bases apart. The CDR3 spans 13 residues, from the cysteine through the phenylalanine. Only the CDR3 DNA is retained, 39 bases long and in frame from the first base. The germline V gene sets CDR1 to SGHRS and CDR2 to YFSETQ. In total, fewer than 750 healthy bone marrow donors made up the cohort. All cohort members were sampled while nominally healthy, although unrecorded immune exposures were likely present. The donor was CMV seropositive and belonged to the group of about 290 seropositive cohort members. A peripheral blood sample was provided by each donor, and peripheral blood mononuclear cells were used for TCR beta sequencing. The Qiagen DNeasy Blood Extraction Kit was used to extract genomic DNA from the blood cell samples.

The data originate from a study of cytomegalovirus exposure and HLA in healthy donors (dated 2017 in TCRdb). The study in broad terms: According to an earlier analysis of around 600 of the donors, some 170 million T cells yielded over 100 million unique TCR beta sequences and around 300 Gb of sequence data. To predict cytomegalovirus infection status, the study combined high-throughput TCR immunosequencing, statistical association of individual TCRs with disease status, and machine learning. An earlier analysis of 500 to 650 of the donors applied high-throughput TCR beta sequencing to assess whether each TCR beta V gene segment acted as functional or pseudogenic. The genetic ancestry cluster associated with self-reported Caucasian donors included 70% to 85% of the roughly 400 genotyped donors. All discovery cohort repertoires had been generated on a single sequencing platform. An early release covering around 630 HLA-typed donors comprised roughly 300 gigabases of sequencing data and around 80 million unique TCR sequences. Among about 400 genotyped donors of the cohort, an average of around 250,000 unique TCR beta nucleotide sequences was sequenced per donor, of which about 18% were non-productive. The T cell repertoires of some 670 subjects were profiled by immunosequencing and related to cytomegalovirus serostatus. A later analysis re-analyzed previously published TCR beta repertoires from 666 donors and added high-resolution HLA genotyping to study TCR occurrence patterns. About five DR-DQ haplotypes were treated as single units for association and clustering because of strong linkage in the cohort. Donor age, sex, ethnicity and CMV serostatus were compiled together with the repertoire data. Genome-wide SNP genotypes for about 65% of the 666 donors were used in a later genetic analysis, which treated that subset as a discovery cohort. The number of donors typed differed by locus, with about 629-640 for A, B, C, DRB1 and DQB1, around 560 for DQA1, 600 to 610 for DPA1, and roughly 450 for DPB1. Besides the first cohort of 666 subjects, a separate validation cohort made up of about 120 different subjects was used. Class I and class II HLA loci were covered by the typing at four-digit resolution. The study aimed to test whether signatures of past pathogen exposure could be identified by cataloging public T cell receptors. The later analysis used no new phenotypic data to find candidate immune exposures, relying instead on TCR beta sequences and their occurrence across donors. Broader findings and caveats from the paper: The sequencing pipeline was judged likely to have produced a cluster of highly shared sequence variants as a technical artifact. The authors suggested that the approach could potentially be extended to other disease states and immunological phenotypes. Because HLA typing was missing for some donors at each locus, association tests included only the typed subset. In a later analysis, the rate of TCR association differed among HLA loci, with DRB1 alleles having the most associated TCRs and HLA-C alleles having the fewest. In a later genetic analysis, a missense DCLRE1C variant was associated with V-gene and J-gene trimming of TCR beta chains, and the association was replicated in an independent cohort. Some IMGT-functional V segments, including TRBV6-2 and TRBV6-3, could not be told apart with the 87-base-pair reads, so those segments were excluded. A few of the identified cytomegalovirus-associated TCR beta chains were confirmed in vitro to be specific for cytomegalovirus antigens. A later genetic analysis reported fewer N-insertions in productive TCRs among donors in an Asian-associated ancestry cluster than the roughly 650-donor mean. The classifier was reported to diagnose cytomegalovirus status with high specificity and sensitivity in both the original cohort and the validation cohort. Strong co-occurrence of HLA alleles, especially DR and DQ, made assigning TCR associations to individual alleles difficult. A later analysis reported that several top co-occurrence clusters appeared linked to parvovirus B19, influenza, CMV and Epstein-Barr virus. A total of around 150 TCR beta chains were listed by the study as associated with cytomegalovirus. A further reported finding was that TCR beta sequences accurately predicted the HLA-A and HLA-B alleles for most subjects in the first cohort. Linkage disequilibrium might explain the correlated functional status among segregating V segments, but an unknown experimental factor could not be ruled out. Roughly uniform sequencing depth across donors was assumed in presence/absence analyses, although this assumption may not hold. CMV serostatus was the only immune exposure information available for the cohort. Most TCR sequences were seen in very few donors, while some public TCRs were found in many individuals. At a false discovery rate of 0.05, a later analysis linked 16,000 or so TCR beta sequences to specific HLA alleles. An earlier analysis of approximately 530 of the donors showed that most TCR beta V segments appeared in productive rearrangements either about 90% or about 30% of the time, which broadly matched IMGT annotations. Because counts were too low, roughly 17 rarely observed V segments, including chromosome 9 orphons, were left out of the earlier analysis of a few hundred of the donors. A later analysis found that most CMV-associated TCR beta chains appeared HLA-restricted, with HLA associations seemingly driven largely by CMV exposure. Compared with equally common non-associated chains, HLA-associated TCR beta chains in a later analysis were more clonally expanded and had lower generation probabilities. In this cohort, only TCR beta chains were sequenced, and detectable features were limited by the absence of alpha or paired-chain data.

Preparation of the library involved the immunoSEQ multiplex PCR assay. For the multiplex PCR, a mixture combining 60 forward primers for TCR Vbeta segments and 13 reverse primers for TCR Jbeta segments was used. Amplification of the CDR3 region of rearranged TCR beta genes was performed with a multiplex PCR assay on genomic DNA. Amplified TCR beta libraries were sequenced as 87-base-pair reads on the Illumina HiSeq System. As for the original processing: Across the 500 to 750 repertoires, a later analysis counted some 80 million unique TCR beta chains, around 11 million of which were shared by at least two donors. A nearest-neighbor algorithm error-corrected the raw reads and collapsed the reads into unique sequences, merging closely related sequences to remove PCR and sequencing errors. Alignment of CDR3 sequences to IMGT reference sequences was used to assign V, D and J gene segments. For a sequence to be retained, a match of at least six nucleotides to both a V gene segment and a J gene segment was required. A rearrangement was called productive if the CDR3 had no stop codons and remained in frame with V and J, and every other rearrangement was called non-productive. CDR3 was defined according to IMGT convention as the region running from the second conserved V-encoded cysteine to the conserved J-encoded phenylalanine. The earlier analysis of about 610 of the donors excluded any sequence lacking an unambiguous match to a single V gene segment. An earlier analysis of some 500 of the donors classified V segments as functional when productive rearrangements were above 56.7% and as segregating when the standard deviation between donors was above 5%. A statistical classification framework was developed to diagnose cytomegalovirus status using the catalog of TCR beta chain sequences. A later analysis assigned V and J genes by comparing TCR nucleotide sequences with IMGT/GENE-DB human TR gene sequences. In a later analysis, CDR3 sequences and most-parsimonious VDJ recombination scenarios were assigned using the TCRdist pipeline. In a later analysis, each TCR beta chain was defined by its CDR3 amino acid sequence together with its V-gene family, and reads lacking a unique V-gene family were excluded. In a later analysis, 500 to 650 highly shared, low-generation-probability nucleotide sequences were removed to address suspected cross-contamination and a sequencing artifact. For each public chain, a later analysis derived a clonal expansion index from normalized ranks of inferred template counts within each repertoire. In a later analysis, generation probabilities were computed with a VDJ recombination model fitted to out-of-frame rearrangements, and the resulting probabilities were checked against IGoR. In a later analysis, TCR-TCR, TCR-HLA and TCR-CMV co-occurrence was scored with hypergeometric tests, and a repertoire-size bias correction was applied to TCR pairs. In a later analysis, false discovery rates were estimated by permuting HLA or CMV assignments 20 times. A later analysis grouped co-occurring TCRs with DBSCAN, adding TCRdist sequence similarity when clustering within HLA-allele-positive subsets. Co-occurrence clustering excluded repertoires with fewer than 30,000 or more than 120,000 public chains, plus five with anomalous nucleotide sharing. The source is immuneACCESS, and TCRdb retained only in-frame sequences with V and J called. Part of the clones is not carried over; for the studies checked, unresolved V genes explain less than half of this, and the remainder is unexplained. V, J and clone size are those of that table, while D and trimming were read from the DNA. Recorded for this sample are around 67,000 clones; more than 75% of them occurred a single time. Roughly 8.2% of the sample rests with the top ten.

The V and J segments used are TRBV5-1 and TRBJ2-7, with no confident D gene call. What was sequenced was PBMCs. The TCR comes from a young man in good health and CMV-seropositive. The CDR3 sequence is CASSLDNSYEQYF. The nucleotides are TGCGCCAGCAGCTTGGACAACTCCTACGAGCAGTACTTC.